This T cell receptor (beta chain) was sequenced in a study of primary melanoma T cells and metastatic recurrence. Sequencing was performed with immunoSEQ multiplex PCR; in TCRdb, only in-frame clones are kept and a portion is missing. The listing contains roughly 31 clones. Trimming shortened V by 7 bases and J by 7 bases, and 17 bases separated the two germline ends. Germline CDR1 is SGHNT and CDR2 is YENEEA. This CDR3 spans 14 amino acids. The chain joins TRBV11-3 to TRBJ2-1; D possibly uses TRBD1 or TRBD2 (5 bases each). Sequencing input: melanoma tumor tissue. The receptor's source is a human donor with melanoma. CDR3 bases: TGTGCCAGCATGGTTCGGGGCAGGTGGAATGAGCAGTTCTTC. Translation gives CASMVRGRWNEQFF.